What follows are 22 T cell receptor beta chains derived from one specimen sequenced in a study of blood T cell repertoires in COVID-19 (dated by TCRdb to the early 2020s). Libraries were built with the immunoSEQ multiplex PCR assay. The table comes from immuneACCESS by way of TCRdb, which keeps in-frame sequences with V and J called. Part of the clones is missing from these tables; in studies checked, under half for an unresolved V gene and the rest for unknown reasons. This sample holds roughly 130,000 clones; around 83% were observed only once. Of the sample, almost 9% is held by the ten largest clones. What was sequenced was peripheral blood. The receptors originated from a man younger than 40 with COVID-19, enrolled during active disease.

This clone was seen at least ten times. The chain employs TRBV4-3 and TRBJ2-3; TRBD2 matches at 11 bases. The CDR3 length is 16 residues. V shed 1 base and J 5 bases; nucleotides not matched to a gene: 5. The germline gives CDR1 LGHNA, CDR2 YSLEER. The CDR3 loop is CASSQAIAGGQDTQYF. DNA of the CDR3: TGCGCCAGCAGCCAAGCTATAGCGGGAGGGCAAGATACGCAGTATTTT.

V usage is TRBV2 and J usage is TRBJ2-3; TRBD2 aligns across 10 bases. In germline, CDR1 is SNHLY, CDR2 FYNNEI. CDR3 length equals 14 residues. After removal of 8 bases from V and 2 bases from J, the junction contained 4 bases not matched to a gene. The CDR3 DNA reads as TGTGCCAGCTCCGGGACTAGCGTCACAGATACGCAGTATTTT. Translated: CASSGTSVTDTQYF.

The gene calls are TRBV19 and TRBJ2-7; possible D gene TRBD1, 6 bases. Trimming pared 5 bases from V and 2 bases from J, leaving 13 bases between. Germline CDR1 reads LNHDA; CDR2 reads SQIVND (reference sequence). This CDR3 has 14 residues. CDR3 in amino acids: CASSALGQTYEQYF. CDR3 DNA: TGTGCCAGTAGTGCCCTGGGACAAACCTACGAGCAGTACTTC.

The gene calls are TRBV3-1 (or the pseudogene TRBV3-2) and TRBJ1-5; possible D gene TRBD1, 6 bases. The CDR3 runs 15 residues. CDR1 and CDR2 (germline): LGHDT, YNNKEL (reference sequence). Trimming cost V 4 bases and J 0 bases, with 10 bases left between them. The CDR3 nucleotides are TGTGCCAGCAGCCTCCAGGGGAATAGCAATCAGCCCCAGCATTTT. Amino acids: CASSLQGNSNQPQHF.

The CDR3 loop reads CASSPYFTGGRETQYF. DNA of the CDR3: TGTGCCAGCAGTCCTTATTTTACAGGGGGACGAGAGACCCAGTACTTC. The gene calls are TRBV27 and TRBJ2-5; the match to TRBD1 covers 8 bases. Germline trimming cut 5 bases from V and 4 bases from J; bases unmatched to any gene: 12. CDR3 size: 16 residues. CDR1 MNHEY and CDR2 SMNVEV come from the germline V gene (reference sequence).

The chain combines TRBV19 with TRBJ2-1; D is unclear. The V gene's germline CDR1 is LNHDA and CDR2 SQIVND (reference sequence). CDR3 length: 14 amino acids. Trimming stripped 5 bases from V and 5 bases from J, with 13 bases between. The CDR3 DNA sequence: TGTGCCAGTAGTCCGTCGGGTACCAACAATGAGCAGTTCTTC. It encodes CASSPSGTNNEQFF.

The chain's CDR3 is CASSKTSGSWSEQYF. DNA of the CDR3: TGCGCCAGCAGCAAAACTAGCGGGAGTTGGTCCGAGCAGTACTTC. This chain links TRBV5-1 with TRBJ2-7; 11 nucleotides match TRBD2. V lost 4 bases, J lost 6 bases, and 9 bases stayed unmatched. Germline lookup yields CDR1 SGHRS and CDR2 YFSETQ. CDR3 length: 15 amino acids.

This chain links TRBV18 with TRBJ1-2; 7 positions match TRBD1. This CDR3 is 16 amino acids long. The ends lost 2 bases at V and 8 bases at J; junction bases unmatched: 14. Germline-derived CDR1 and CDR2 are KGHSH and LQKENI. The chain's CDR3 is CASSPKEPRQGYGYTF. The CDR3 coding sequence is TGTGCCAGCTCACCAAAAGAGCCTAGACAGGGCTACGGCTACACCTTC.

The chain has TRBV3-1 (or the pseudogene TRBV3-2) and TRBJ1-6; D is perhaps TRBD1 (6 bases). From germline, CDR1 is LGHDT and CDR2 YNNKEL (reference sequence). This CDR3 has 14 amino acids. With 6 bases removed from V and 10 bases from J, the gap between germline ends came to 16 bases. In DNA form, the CDR3 reads TGTGCCAGCAGAAGAGGGAGGGGGGAGTCACCCCTCCACTTT. The encoded protein is CASRRGRGESPLHF.

The J gene is TRBJ2-7, the V gene TRBV7-2; TRBD1 matches at 8 bases. This CDR3 is 15 amino acids long. CDR1 is SGHTA, CDR2 FQGNSA, per germline. After removal of 3 bases from V and 3 bases from J, the junction contained 7 bases not matched to a gene. CDR3 sequence: CASSLEGQAYYEQYF. DNA for the CDR3: TGTGCCAGCAGCTTGGAGGGACAGGCCTACTACGAGCAGTACTTC. Combining the CDR3 with reference TRBV7-2 and TRBJ2-7 gives the whole variable domain GAGVSQSPSNKVTEKGKDVELRCDPISGHTALYWYRQSLGQGLEFLIYFQGNSAPDKSGLPSDRFSAERTGGSVSTLTIQRTQQEDSAVYLCASSLEGQAYYEQYFGPGTRLTVT.

The chain couples TRBV19 to TRBJ2-6; 10 positions match TRBD1. The CDR3 loop spans 17 amino acids. The trim removed 5 bases at V and 0 bases at J, leaving 4 bases unmatched. The germline V gene encodes CDR1 LNHDA and CDR2 SQIVND (reference sequence). Here the CDR3 reads CASSGGTGVSGANVLTF. Written as DNA, the CDR3 is TGTGCCAGTAGTGGCGGGACAGGGGTCTCTGGGGCCAACGTCCTGACTTTC.

This clone was counted a single time. V usage is TRBV24-1 and J usage is TRBJ2-1; 7 positions agree with TRBD2. The CDR3 contains 16 residues. Looked up from germline, CDR1 is KGHDR and CDR2 is SFDVKD. The V and J ends lost 3 bases and 4 bases, in that order; junction bases with no gene match: 8. CDR3 protein: CATSDPKRDQYNEQFF. As DNA, the CDR3 is TGTGCCACCAGTGATCCCAAGCGGGACCAATACAATGAGCAGTTCTTC.

The CDR3 DNA reads TGTGCCAGCAGCCTTCCTGAAGGGGCGACAGGATTCTCCTACAATGAGCAGTTCTTC. Protein: CASSLPEGATGFSYNEQFF. The chain uses TRBV14 and TRBJ2-1; a possible D gene is TRBD1 (6 bases). The CDR3 loop spans 19 amino acids. Germline-derived CDR1 and CDR2 are SGHDN and FVKESK. Trimming shortened V by 4 bases and J by 0 bases, and 22 bases separated the two germline ends.

The rearrangement uses TRBV10-3 and TRBJ2-7; D possibly corresponds to TRBD2 (5 bases). CDR1 is ENHRY, CDR2 SYGVKD, per germline. Trimming removed 2 bases from V and 9 bases from J, with 20 bases in between. The CDR3 contains 15 residues. For the CDR3, the DNA is TGTGCCATCAGTGAGACCCACCTACTAGTAAGAGGGCAGTACTTC. Encoded protein: CAISETHLLVRGQYF.

This clone has just a few counts. The V gene is TRBV7-2, the J gene TRBJ1-5; D gene unclear. The V and J ends lost 5 bases and 4 bases respectively, with 9 bases between them. The CDR3 is 13 amino acids. The germline V gene has CDR1 SGHTA and CDR2 FQGNSA. For the CDR3, the DNA is TGTGCCAGCAGCAGCACCAGGAATCAGCCCCAGCATTTT. Translation: CASSSTRNQPQHF.

This CDR3 reads CASREPGQSYGYTF. CDR3 sequence (DNA): TGTGCCAGTAGGGAACCGGGACAGTCTTATGGCTACACCTTC. J is TRBJ1-2 and V is TRBV19; 7 bases align to TRBD1. V shed 6 bases and J 5 bases; nucleotides not matched to a gene: 9. The CDR3 runs to 14 residues. Germline loops: CDR1 LNHDA, CDR2 SQIVND (reference sequence).

The chain couples TRBV6-4 to TRBJ2-1, with D perhaps TRBD2 (6 bases). Germline V gene data show CDR1 as MRHNA and CDR2 as SNTAGT. The V gene lost 5 bases and the J gene lost 5 bases, with 10 bases spanning the gap. The CDR3 is 13 amino acids. The CDR3 sequence: CASSPGLNNEQFF. DNA of the CDR3: TGTGCCAGCAGTCCGGGACTGAACAATGAGCAGTTCTTC.

This chain links TRBV2 with TRBJ2-1, with 8 bases lining up with TRBD1. The length of the CDR3 is 15 residues. After removal of 3 bases from V and 3 bases from J, the junction contained 4 bases not matched to a gene. Germline loops: CDR1 SNHLY, CDR2 FYNNEI. The CDR3 here is CASSDGDRGYNEQFF. CDR3 in DNA: TGTGCCAGCAGTGACGGAGACAGGGGCTACAATGAGCAGTTCTTC.

This clone has a handful of counts. The chain joins TRBV6-1 to TRBJ2-5; 9 bases match TRBD2. The germline V gene has CDR1 MNHNS and CDR2 SASEGT. J was trimmed by 4 bases and V by 2 bases; bases with no gene match: 5. This CDR3 has 15 residues. The DNA of the CDR3 is TGTGCCAGCAGTGAATTAGCGGGAGAGTCAGAGACCCAGTACTTC. Translation: CASSELAGESETQYF.

V and J are TRBV18 and TRBJ1-2; a possible D gene is TRBD1 (5 bases). Germline V gene data show CDR1 as KGHSH and CDR2 as LQKENI. V was trimmed by 3 bases and J by 0 bases, leaving 14 bases between them. The CDR3 contains 16 residues. The DNA for the CDR3 is TGTGCCAGCTCACCCCAACCTGCAGGGTCTAACTATGGCTACACCTTC. Protein product: CASSPQPAGSNYGYTF.

J is TRBJ2-1 and V is TRBV30; TRBD2 matches 13 bases. CDR3 length: 15 amino acids. CDR1 GTSNPN and CDR2 SVGIG come from the germline V gene (reference sequence). Trimming at V came to 7 bases and at J to 5 bases, leaving 8 bases not matched to a gene. The CDR3 DNA reads as TGTGCCTATTCCGGGACTAGCGGGAAGGACAATGAGCAGTTCTTC. As protein: CAYSGTSGKDNEQFF.

This sequence joins TRBV7-2 and TRBJ1-1, with a possible D match to TRBD1 (5 bases). This CDR3 spans 12 amino acids. V was shortened by 1 base and J by 11 bases, with 11 bases between the two germline ends. Germline values: CDR1 SGHTA, CDR2 FQGNSA. Written as DNA, the CDR3 is TGTGCCAGCAGCTTAGATTTCAGGGATGCTTTCTTT. Its translation: CASSLDFRDAFF. Filled out from reference TRBV7-2 and TRBJ1-1, the complete variable domain reads GAGVSQSPSNKVTEKGKDVELRCDPISGHTALYWYRQSLGQGLEFLIYFQGNSAPDKSGLPSDRFSAERTGGSVSTLTIQRTQQEDSAVYLCASSLDFRDAFFGQGTRLTVV.